The 8 T cell receptor beta chains given below trace back to one sample, sequenced in a study of T cell changes during pregnancy in multiple sclerosis. Generated by immunoSEQ multiplex PCR, the TCRdb table keeps only in-frame clones and is missing some. The sample consists of more than 50,000 clones, 89% of them appearing once. The sequenced sample was peripheral blood, obtained in the first trimester of pregnancy. These receptors came from a female donor with multiple sclerosis, enrolled in a pregnancy study.

The chain has TRBV18 and TRBJ2-7; TRBD2 agrees at 8 bases. V gave up 5 bases and J gave up 5 bases; unmatched junction bases: 8. Germline V CDR1 and CDR2: KGHSH, LQKENI. This CDR3 region has 14 residues. CDR3 region: CASSLPGTRNEQYF. The CDR3 DNA follows: TGTGCCAGCTCATTACCCGGGACTAGAAACGAGCAGTACTTC.

This clone was picked up a small number of times. The chain carries TRBV13 and TRBJ1-2; 9 bases are a match to TRBD1. The CDR3 runs to 14 residues. Germline lookup yields CDR1 PRHDT and CDR2 FYEKMQ (reference sequence). The V and J ends lost 2 bases and 4 bases, in that order; junction bases with no gene match: 2. The CDR3 sequence: CASSLPDRGYGYTF. CDR3 nucleotides: TGTGCCAGCAGCTTACCGGACAGGGGCTATGGCTACACCTTC.

V usage is TRBV27 and J usage is TRBJ2-7; 10 bases fit TRBD2. Germline V gives CDR1 MNHEY, CDR2 SMNVEV (reference sequence). CDR3 length equals 15 residues. Losses at the gene ends were 6 bases for V and 2 bases for J; bases not matched to a gene: 7. CDR3 nucleotides: TGTGCCAGCAGAAAAGGACTAGCGGCTGCCTACGAGCAGTACTTC. It is translated as CASRKGLAAAYEQYF.

The V gene is TRBV5-6, the J gene TRBJ2-1; 10 bases agree with TRBD2. The trim removed 0 bases at V and 15 bases at J, leaving 6 bases unmatched. CDR1 and CDR2 (germline): SGHDT, YYEEEE. The CDR3 has 13 residues. The CDR3: CASSLGLAGAGFF. CDR3 bases: TGTGCCAGCAGCTTGGGGCTAGCGGGGGCGGGGTTCTTC.

This clone appeared once. The genes are TRBV30 and TRBJ2-1, with D possibly matching TRBD2 (5 bases). The CDR3 length is 12 residues. CDR1 is GTSNPN and CDR2 is SVGIG in the germline V gene (reference sequence). V lost 8 bases and J lost 3, with 11 bases in between. This CDR3 reads CASSGNYNEQFF. DNA of the CDR3: TGTGCCAGCTCCGGGAACTACAATGAGCAGTTCTTC.

The chain is built from TRBV30 and TRBJ1-1, with D unresolved. V was pared by 5 bases and J by 1 base, with 5 bases between. Germline CDR1 is GTSNPN and CDR2 is SVGIG (reference sequence). The CDR3 has 11 amino acids. CDR3 in amino acids: CAWRGNTEAFF. The CDR3 DNA follows: TGTGCCTGGCGCGGGAACACTGAAGCTTTCTTT.

The V call is TRBV7-9, the J call TRBJ2-3; 11 bases align to TRBD2. The V gene's germline CDR1 is SEHNR and CDR2 FQNEAQ (reference sequence). The length of the CDR3 is 16 residues. The junction had 9 bases not matched to a gene; V was cut back by 7 bases and J by 3 bases. The CDR3 is CASTPPTSGMTDTQYF. Here the CDR3 DNA reads TGTGCCAGCACCCCCCCGACTAGCGGGATGACAGATACGCAGTATTTT.

This clone occurred once. The chain couples TRBV2 to TRBJ1-1; D is ambiguous. CDR1 is SNHLY and CDR2 is FYNNEI in the germline V gene. V was clipped by 7 bases and J by 1 base, with 10 bases between them. CDR3 length: 13 amino acids. CDR3: CASIRERNTEAFF. The CDR3 DNA sequence: TGTGCCAGCATAAGGGAGAGGAACACTGAAGCTTTCTTT.